Listed here is a single T cell receptor beta chain. Its specific antigen is unknown. Base qualities are missing; no much larger clone stands one base away. Preparation of the library involved the immunoSEQ multiplex PCR assay. TCR beta CDR3 sequencing was performed on DNA from the cultured, isolated CD4+ T cells. Under the source paper's analysis protocol: Non-productive TCR sequences were removed, reads were trimmed to the CDR3 region, and CDR3s of at least 7 amino acids were retained. Antigen-specific clonotypes were identified using the MANAFEST web app by comparison of expansion in peptide wells against reference cultures. Positive clones required FDR<0.05 expansion versus reference and all other wells, odds ratio above 5, and frequency above 0.1% in two replicate wells. Clonotypes significantly expanded in SARS-CoV-2 spike wells and in at least one common cold coronavirus spike condition were defined as cross-reactive. CDR3 similarity was assessed by Levenshtein distance using the stringdist R package, and unrooted trees were constructed with ape in R 3.6.1. TCRdb re-hosts the immuneACCESS table, in-frame sequences only. Its copies lack some clones; in the studies checked, an unresolved V gene accounts for under half of them, and the cause for the rest is not known. V and J calls plus clone size are reproduced from that table; the DNA served to infer D and trimming. Counted in this sample were 20,000 or so clones; approximately 74% of them appeared once. The ten most abundant clones make up approximately 15% of the sample.

The data belong to a study of vaccination effects on CD4 cells after COVID-19 (dated by TCRdb to 2022 to 2024). Some background on the complete study: Each participant received two doses of an mRNA SARS-CoV-2 vaccine, either BNT162b2 or mRNA-1273. The study compared SARS-CoV-2 spike-specific CD4+ TCR repertoires before and after mRNA vaccination in COVID-19 convalescent patients and infection-naive vaccine recipients. Pre-vaccine samples were collected from two convalescent patients 16 days and one week before the first dose, corresponding to 142 and 148 days after COVID-19 diagnosis. A total of ten to eleven COVID-19 convalescent patients and several SARS-CoV-2-naive healthy vaccine recipients were included in the full study. Cultures from other donors in the study were sequenced with the Oncomine TCR Beta short-read assay on an Illumina iSeq 100. Here is what the overall study found, with its caveats: Limitations of the study were the small number of convalescent patients and the absence of early post-infection timepoints. Among convalescent patients, the spike-reactive repertoire after vaccination was made up mainly of new vaccine-induced clones that were largely distinct from the clones induced by infection. Clones induced by infection and clones induced by vaccination both contracted markedly at late timepoints after vaccination, which fits with T cell responses waning over time.

V loses 6 bases of germline sequence and J loses 7 bases, and the interval between the two ends is 16 bases. The CDR3, from cysteine to phenylalanine, totals 15 residues. Kept here is only the CDR3 DNA, which spans 45 bases and is read in frame from base 1. According to the germline V gene, CDR1 reads SNHLY and CDR2 reads FYNNEI. In the ViraFEST assay, PBMC were stimulated with viral peptide pools, and TCR sequencing was then used to find antigen-specific CD4+ T cell clonotypes based on their expansion. After 10 days of culture, CD4+ T cells were isolated with the EasySep CD4+ T cell isolation kit. Convalescent patients had PCR-confirmed SARS-CoV-2 infection between March and December 2020, before Alpha, Beta and Delta variants emerged in the United States. Each well held some 1.9 million PBMC cultured in IMDM containing roughly 5% human AB serum, 10 IU/ml IL-2 and gentamicin, along with around 11 ug/ml peptides. Half of the culture medium was replaced with fresh IL-2-containing medium on days 3 and 7. Unless otherwise noted, each peptide stimulation condition was cultured in triplicate wells. PBMC were separated from whole blood using Ficoll-Paque Plus gradient centrifugation and were then either cryopreserved at -140C or used fresh. Overlapping peptide pools spanned the spike proteins of SARS-CoV-2 and the common cold coronaviruses HCoV-NL63, HCoV-OC43 and HCoV-229E. Genomic DNA was extracted from cultured CD4+ T cells with the QIAamp micro DNA kit.

The receptor was isolated from a human donor who had a prior SARS-CoV-2 infection. The chain uses TRBV2 and TRBJ1-6; TRBD1 is perhaps the D gene, given 5 matching bases. The material was CD4+ T cells from PBMCs cultured with SARS-CoV-2 spike peptides, obtained before COVID-19 vaccination. The meaning of the sample's cell subset or site label: SARS-CoV-2 spike overlapping peptide pool stimulation. Here is the DNA: TGTGCCAGCAGAGAGTCGGACACCTCAAATTCACCCCTCCACTTT. It translates to CASRESDTSNSPLHF.